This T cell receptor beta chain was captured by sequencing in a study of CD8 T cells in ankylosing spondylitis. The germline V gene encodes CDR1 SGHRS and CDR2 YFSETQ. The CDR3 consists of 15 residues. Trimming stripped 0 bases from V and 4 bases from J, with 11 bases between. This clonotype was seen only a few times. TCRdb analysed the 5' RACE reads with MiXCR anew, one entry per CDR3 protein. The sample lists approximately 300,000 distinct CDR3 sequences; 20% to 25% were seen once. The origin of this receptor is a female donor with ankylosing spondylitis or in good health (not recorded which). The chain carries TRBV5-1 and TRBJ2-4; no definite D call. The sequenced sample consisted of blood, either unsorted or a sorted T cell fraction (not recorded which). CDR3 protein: CASSLGSGAKNIQYF. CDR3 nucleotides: TGCGCCAGCAGCTTGGGCTCAGGAGCAAAAAACATTCAGTACTTC.